The text below deals with one TCR beta chain. Its antigen is not identified. Using genomic DNA as the template, TCR beta VDJ and CDR3 profiling was carried out. MiXCR, run by TCRdb on the reads, gives a single entry per CDR3 protein. In the table there are 90,000 to 120,000 distinct CDR3 sequences, around 50% of which are singletons. These data originate in a study of CD8+CD57+ T cells in acquired aplastic anemia. Turning to the study itself: CD4+ and CD8+ cells, once sorted, gave DNA averaging around 3.2 ug.

Study-level points and caveats: A significant difference in CD8+ Simpson's diversity between patients and controls was not found.

V shed 6 bases, J shed 0 bases, and the junction held 5 bases outside the gene matches. The CDR3 spans 14 residues. CDR1 and CDR2 (germline): LNHDA, SQIVND (reference sequence). The sample taken for sequencing was sorted CD4+, CD8+, or CD8+CD57+ T cells (not recorded which) from PBMCs. The rearrangement joins TRBV19 to TRBJ2-7; 7 bases agree with TRBD2. The TCR originated in a human donor in good health, serving as a control. The CDR3 is CASRGGGGSYEQYF. The CDR3 region has the DNA TGTGCCAGTAGGGGAGGCGGGGGCTCCTACGAGCAGTACTTC.